The 3 T cell receptor beta chains given below trace back to one sample, sequenced in a study of blood T cells in healthy people across ages. Using a J-beta primer mix together with a sample-barcoded 5' primer, a second PCR was run for about 7 to 12 cycles. TCRdb ran MiXCR on the 5' RACE reads and lists one entry per CDR3 protein. The sample has 1.5 million to 2 million distinct CDR3 sequences, roughly two fifths seen once. Sequencing input: blood. These receptors originate from a human donor in good health.

The chain combines TRBV12-3 or TRBV12-4 with TRBJ1-2; 9 nucleotides agree with TRBD1. The CDR3 runs 13 residues. With V trimmed by 5 bases and J by 8 bases, 6 bases remained unmatched. CDR3 sequence reads: CASSDGQGTGYTF. The CDR3, as DNA: TGTGCCAGCAGTGACGGACAGGGGACGGGCTACACCTTC.

This clonotype has just a few counts. The V call is TRBV7-2, the J call TRBJ2-3, with D perhaps TRBD2 (7 bases). The CDR3 length is 15 residues. The V end lost 4 bases, the J end lost 1 base, and 12 bases lay between the germline ends. Germline loops: CDR1 SGHTA, CDR2 FQGNSA. The CDR3 here is CASSWGGRGTDTQYF. The CDR3 DNA follows: TGTGCCAGCAGCTGGGGGGGGCGCGGCACAGATACGCAGTATTTT.

This clonotype was seen a handful of times. The chain joins TRBV6-1 to TRBJ1-5, with no clear D. CDR3 length: 14 residues. The V gene lost 2 bases and the J gene lost 7 bases, with 12 bases spanning the gap. Germline V gene data show CDR1 as MNHNS and CDR2 as SASEGT. Here the CDR3 reads CASSEIGRTQPQHF. In DNA, the CDR3 is TGTGCCAGCAGTGAAATAGGGCGGACCCAGCCCCAGCATTTT.